These 20 T cell receptor beta chains came from one sample sequenced in a study of response to subunit inactivated influenza vaccine. Via MiXCR, TCRdb re-called the RT-PCR reads, giving one row per CDR3 protein. The top ten clones hold less than 15% of a sample with about 520,000 distinct CDR3 sequences, approximately 11% of them seen once. The material sequenced was PBMCs from blood, taken roughly 6 weeks after vaccination. These receptors all come from a man between 45 and 60 years old who received an inactivated influenza vaccine.

In the case of this clonotype: A much larger clonotype is one base distant, so this may be a read error. The chain uses TRBV7-2 and TRBJ2-1, with TRBD2 as a possible D gene (5 bases). Per the germline V gene, CDR1 is SGHTA and CDR2 is FQGNSA. The CDR3 is 14 amino acids. CDR3 DNA: TGTGTCAGCAGGTTCGGAGGTGCGTACAATGAGCAGTTCTTC. Translation: CVSRFGGAYNEQFF.

Concerning this clonotype: Germline is not matched at one junction end, which may reflect a read error. The rearrangement joins TRBV28 to TRBJ2-3, with 11 positions matching TRBD2. This CDR3 is built from 15 residues. Looked up from germline, CDR1 is MDHEN and CDR2 is SYDVKM. Here the CDR3 DNA reads TGTGCCAGCATTTTAGCGGGAGGGAGCACAGATACGCAGTATTTT. It translates to CASILAGGSTDTQYF.

This sequence joins TRBV27 and TRBJ2-7, with D possibly called TRBD1 or TRBD2 (5 bases each). V shed 7 bases and J shed 4 bases, with 17 bases lying between them. From germline, CDR1 is MNHEY and CDR2 SMNVEV (reference sequence). CDR3 size: 14 residues. The CDR3 protein is CASKWSAGRYEQYF. The CDR3 nucleotides are TGTGCCAGCAAGTGGTCCGCAGGGAGATACGAGCAGTACTTC.

This clonotype was counted many times. The rearrangement uses TRBV4-3 and TRBJ2-7, with 11 bases that match TRBD2. V lost 5 bases and J lost 3; bases outside the gene matches: 3. The CDR3 consists of 14 residues. The germline V gene has CDR1 LGHNA and CDR2 YSLEER. The CDR3 sequence is CASSRGLAVYEQYF. The CDR3 DNA follows: TGCGCCAGCAGCAGGGGACTAGCGGTCTACGAGCAGTACTTC.

This clonotype was counted between two and nine times. The chain links TRBV20-1 to TRBJ1-5; D remains ambiguous. CDR1 and CDR2 (germline): DFQATT, SNEGSKA (reference sequence). V was shortened by 3 bases and J by 1 base, with 10 bases between the two germline ends. This CDR3 has 14 amino acids. In DNA, the CDR3 is TGCAGTGCTAGGGACGGGCTAAGCAATCAGCCCCAGCATTTT. It codes for CSARDGLSNQPQHF.

This clonotype came up many times. The chain recombines TRBV20-1 with TRBJ2-7, with D unclear. The V end was cut by 4 bases, the J end by 4 bases, with 11 bases between. The CDR3 is made up of 12 amino acids. Looked up from germline, CDR1 is DFQATT and CDR2 is SNEGSKA (reference sequence). The DNA for the CDR3 is TGCAGTGCTACGCGGATAGCATACGAGCAGTACTTC. This sequence encodes CSATRIAYEQYF.

This clonotype was seen a handful of times. This sequence joins TRBV20-1 and TRBJ2-3, with TRBD2 identical over 8 bases. The CDR3 is made up of 17 amino acids. With 3 bases clipped from V and 0 bases from J, the junction kept 11 bases outside the gene matches. CDR1 DFQATT and CDR2 SNEGSKA come from the germline V gene (reference sequence). The CDR3 coding sequence is TGCAGTGCTAGCGGGGGGGTCGGATACGGGAGCACAGATACGCAGTATTTT. This translates into CSASGGVGYGSTDTQYF.

This clonotype was observed at least ten times. The rearrangement joins TRBV7-2 to TRBJ2-5; perhaps TRBD1 as D (6 bases). This CDR3 contains 16 residues. Germline loops: CDR1 SGHTA, CDR2 FQGNSA. V gave up 3 bases and J gave up 5 bases, with 19 bases separating them. CDR3 nucleotide sequence: TGTGCCAGCAGCTTGACAGGCTCTCCCGTATTGGAGACCCAGTACTTC. It translates to CASSLTGSPVLETQYF. The full variable domain, its missing parts supplied by reference TRBV7-2 and TRBJ2-5, is GAGVSQSPSNKVTEKGKDVELRCDPISGHTALYWYRQSLGQGLEFLIYFQGNSAPDKSGLPSDRFSAERTGGSVSTLTIQRTQQEDSAVYLCASSLTGSPVLETQYFGPGTRLLVL.

The gene calls are TRBV28 and TRBJ2-7; TRBD2 matches 13 bases. V was clipped by 10 bases and J by 5 bases; unmatched bases: 5. Germline loops: CDR1 MDHEN, CDR2 SYDVKM. CDR3 size: 13 residues. DNA for the CDR3: TGTGCCATCCGGACTAGCGGGAGCGACGAGCAGTACTTC. Translated: CAIRTSGSDEQYF.

CDR3 bases: TGCGCCAGCAGCCGCGGACTAGCGGGGTTAGCAGATACGCAGTATTTT. Its protein is CASSRGLAGLADTQYF. The V gene is TRBV5-1, the J gene TRBJ2-3; 12 bases are a match to TRBD2. The V gene end was trimmed by 4 bases and the J gene end by 4 bases; junction bases not matched to a gene: 7. CDR3 length equals 16 residues. The germline V gene encodes CDR1 SGHRS and CDR2 YFSETQ.

In this sample, this clonotype turned up a few times. This chain joins TRBV20-1 and TRBJ2-3; 7 bases agree with TRBD2. The CDR3 is made up of 15 amino acids. Per the germline V gene, CDR1 is DFQATT and CDR2 is SNEGSKA (reference sequence). Trimming at V came to 5 bases and at J to 2 bases, leaving 10 bases not matched to a gene. CDR3 residues: CSALPLADITDTQYF. Written as DNA, the CDR3 is TGCAGTGCTCTCCCCCTAGCGGATATCACAGATACGCAGTATTTT.

This clonotype appeared many times. Here the CDR3 DNA reads TGTGCCTGGAGTCTAGGACATTCCTACGAGCAGTACTTC. It codes for CAWSLGHSYEQYF. The J gene is TRBJ2-7, the V gene TRBV30; possibly TRBD1 for D (5 bases). Germline assignment: CDR1 GTSNPN and CDR2 SVGIG (reference sequence). The V and J ends lost 2 bases and 1 base respectively, with 9 bases between them. The CDR3 spans 13 residues. Complete variable domain (other parts from reference TRBV30 and TRBJ2-7): SQTIHQWPATLVQPVGSPLSLECTVEGTSNPNLYWYRQAAGRGLQLLFYSVGIGQISSEVPQNLSASRPQDRQFILSSKKLLLSDSGFYLCAWSLGHSYEQYFGPGTRLTVT.

This clonotype was picked up a small number of times. The CDR3 spells CASSLGQVGSYNEQFF. Here the CDR3 DNA reads TGCGCCAGCAGCTTAGGACAGGTGGGTTCCTACAATGAGCAGTTCTTC. This chain joins TRBV5-1 and TRBJ2-1; 7 positions match TRBD1. Trimming removed 2 bases from V and 1 base from J; junction bases left unmatched: 6. Germline V gene lookup returns CDR1 SGHRS and CDR2 YFSETQ. This CDR3 has 16 residues.

This clonotype has more than one count but fewer than ten. The chain uses TRBV6-4 and TRBJ1-1; D unresolved. CDR3 length: 13 amino acids. The germline gives CDR1 MRHNA, CDR2 SNTAGT. V lost 3 bases to trimming and J lost 1 base, with 6 bases between them. CDR3 residues: CASSETWNTEAFF. The CDR3 DNA reads TGTGCCAGCAGTGAGACATGGAACACTGAAGCTTTCTTT.

This chain joins TRBV4-1 and TRBJ2-6; D uncertain. Germline CDR1 MGHRA, CDR2 YSYEKL. There are 18 residues in the CDR3. V lost 0 bases, J lost 1 base, and 13 bases lay in between. The CDR3 spells CASSQERITNSGANVLTF. The CDR3 nucleotides are TGCGCCAGCAGCCAAGAAAGAATTACGAATTCTGGGGCCAACGTCCTGACTTTC.

This clonotype was detected ten times or more. V gene TRBV12-3 or TRBV12-4 combines with J gene TRBJ1-4; D call uncertain. V was pared by 3 bases and J by 5 bases, with 10 bases between. The CDR3 has 14 residues. The CDR3 DNA sequence: TGTGCCAGCAGTTTGTCAGCCCCAAATGAAAAACTGTTTTTT. Translated: CASSLSAPNEKLFF.

V gene TRBV28 combines with J gene TRBJ2-1, with TRBD2 identical over 10 bases. Germline V gives CDR1 MDHEN, CDR2 SYDVKM. The CDR3 extends over 17 amino acids. V was clipped by 5 bases and J by 7 bases; unmatched bases: 14. The DNA for the CDR3 is TGTGCCAGCAGTGGAGGGAAGGGATGGACTAGCGGTAATGAGCAGTTCTTC. Encoded protein: CASSGGKGWTSGNEQFF.

This clonotype has a handful of counts. The chain employs TRBV20-1 and TRBJ2-5; a possible D gene is TRBD1 (6 bases). CDR1 and CDR2 (germline): DFQATT, SNEGSKA (reference sequence). This CDR3 region has 13 residues. DNA of the CDR3: TGCAGGGTAGACAGGCTCCAGCGCGGGACCCAGTACTTC. It translates to CRVDRLQRGTQYF.

The chain recombines TRBV12-3 or TRBV12-4 with TRBJ2-5; 8 nucleotides align to TRBD1. CDR3 size: 15 residues. The V segment lost 2 bases and the J segment 4 bases; nucleotides outside the gene matches: 6. The CDR3 nucleotides are TGTGCCAGCAGTTTAAGGACAGGGTATCGAGAGACCCAGTACTTC. Protein sequence: CASSLRTGYRETQYF.

As regards this clonotype: The CDR3 does not end in the conserved phenylalanine or tryptophan, so this is likely a read error. The CDR3 is CTSSFSNQPQHL. CDR3 DNA: TGTACCAGCAGCTTTAGCAATCAGCCCCAGCATCTT. The V call is TRBV3-1, the J call TRBJ1-5; D gene uncertain. Germline CDR1 and CDR2: LGHDT and YNNKEL (reference sequence). The CDR3 extends over 12 amino acids.